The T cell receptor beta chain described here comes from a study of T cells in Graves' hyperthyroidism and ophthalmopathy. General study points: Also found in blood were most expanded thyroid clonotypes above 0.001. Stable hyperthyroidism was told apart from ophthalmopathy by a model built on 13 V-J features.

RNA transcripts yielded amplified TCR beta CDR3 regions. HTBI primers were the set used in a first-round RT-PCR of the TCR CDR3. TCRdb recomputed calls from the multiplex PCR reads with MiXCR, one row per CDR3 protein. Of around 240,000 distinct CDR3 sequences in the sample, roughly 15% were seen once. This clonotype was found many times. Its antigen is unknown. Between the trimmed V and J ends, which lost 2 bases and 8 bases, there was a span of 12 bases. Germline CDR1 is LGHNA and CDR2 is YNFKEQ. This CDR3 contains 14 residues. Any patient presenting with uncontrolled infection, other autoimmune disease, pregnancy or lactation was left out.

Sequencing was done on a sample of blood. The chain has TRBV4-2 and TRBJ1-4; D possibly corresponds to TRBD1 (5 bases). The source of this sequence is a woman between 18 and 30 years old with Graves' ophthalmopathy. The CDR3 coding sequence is TGTGCCAGCAGCCAATTTTTTGGGGGGGAAAAACTGTTTTTT. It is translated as CASSQFFGGEKLFF.